The clone carrying this T cell receptor (beta chain) was observed once. This sample is part of a study of cytomegalovirus exposure and HLA in healthy donors. This PCR relied on a set of 60 Vbeta primers and 13 Jbeta primers. Data came from immunoSEQ multiplex PCR; TCRdb stores just in-frame clones and leaves some out. The sample has about 190,000 clones, approximately 75% seen once; the top ten hold over 4%. The CDR3 loop spans 17 amino acids. Germline V CDR1 and CDR2: SGHRS, YFSETQ. Trimming at V came to 10 bases and at J to 0 bases, leaving 16 bases not matched to a gene. The receptor comes from a man younger than 40 in good health and CMV-seropositive. The chain uses TRBV5-1 and TRBJ1-5; 7 positions match TRBD1. The sequenced sample was PBMCs. This CDR3 reads CAPRHRGSNYSNQPQHF. DNA for the CDR3: TGCGCCCCCCGCCACAGGGGCTCAAATTATAGCAATCAGCCCCAGCATTTT.